Included here is one TCR beta chain sequence, with context. The antigen is unknown. This entry comes from a study of cytomegalovirus exposure and HLA in healthy donors. General observations from the study: Upon later analysis, TCR association rates were observed to vary by HLA locus, being highest for DRB1 and lowest for HLA-C.

The PCR had 60 Vbeta and 13 Jbeta primers. Some clones are missing from TCRdb's copy, which holds only in-frame ones; the method was immunoSEQ multiplex PCR. The table lists some 200,000 clones, 75% to 90% of them singletons, with less than 1.2% in the top ten. The germline gives CDR1 SQVTM, CDR2 ANQGSEA. The CDR3 loop spans 13 amino acids. The germline V and J ends were trimmed by 8 bases and 9 bases, with 20 bases remaining between them. V is TRBV29-1 and J is TRBJ2-1; D perhaps matches TRBD2 (6 bases). Specimen: PBMCs. The TCR was taken from a woman aged 18-29 years in good health and CMV-seronegative. CDR3 sequence reads: CSYERARGVEQFF. CDR3 bases: TGCAGCTACGAACGGGCGCGCGGGGTTGAGCAGTTCTTC.